The following is a T cell receptor beta chain sequence with its context. Its antigen is not known. The sample belongs to a study of shared clonotypes between healthy human individuals. Study as a whole: Donor ages ranged 18 to 49 years: a couple of women, a few men.

Cells designated naive CD8 were CD45RO-negative and were positively selected for CCR7, with terminally differentiated effector memory CD45RA+ cells excluded. The CDR3 consists of 16 residues. Germline values: CDR1 SEHNR, CDR2 FQNEAQ (reference sequence). Germline trimming cut 5 bases from V and 5 bases from J; bases unmatched to any gene: 9. Overall study results and limits: What limited the represented genetic and exposure-history diversity was the small number of donors.

Sequencing was performed with immunoSEQ multiplex PCR; in TCRdb, only in-frame clones are kept and a portion is missing. The repertoire consists of under 1 million clones, with 80% to 95% occurring once and the leading ten covering more than 20%. Sequencing was performed on naive CD8+ T cells sorted from blood. The TCR comes from a man aged 25-40 years in good health. The chain links TRBV7-9 to TRBJ2-3; 11 nucleotides line up with TRBD2. This chain's CDR3 is CASSPRTLAGGDTQYF. CDR3 in DNA: TGTGCCAGCAGCCCCCGTACCCTAGCGGGAGGAGATACGCAGTATTTT.